Following are 26 T cell receptor beta chains from one sample sequenced in a study of beta chain features in type 1 diabetes. Expressed TCRB transcripts got sequenced, as all isolated RNA was reverse transcribed. Clones were sequenced by immunoSEQ multiplex PCR, and TCRdb holds only the in-frame ones, with some missing. The data contain roughly 150,000 clones, less than 9.5% of them seen just once; the ten biggest clones take up around 2.5%. The source material was central memory CD4+ T cells from blood. Source of these receptors: a woman between 18 and 29 years old in good health.

The V gene is TRBV5-1, the J gene TRBJ1-4; 7 bases align to TRBD1. Germline values: CDR1 SGHRS, CDR2 YFSETQ. This CDR3 contains 14 residues. Germline trimming cut 4 bases from V and 7 bases from J; bases unmatched to any gene: 7. The DNA for the CDR3 is TGCGCCAGCAGCGGGGACAGTGAGTTTGAAAAACTGTTTTTT. Its translation: CASSGDSEFEKLFF.

This clone was recorded a few times. The genes are TRBV6-6 and TRBJ2-2; D might be TRBD1 (6 bases). Germline-derived CDR1 and CDR2 are MNHNY and SVGAGI (reference sequence). This CDR3 contains 15 residues. V lost 8 bases, J lost 1 base, and 14 bases lay in between. CDR3 amino acids: CASSLMGQNTGELFF. CDR3 nucleotides: TGTGCCAGCTCATTGATGGGACAGAACACCGGGGAGCTGTTTTTT.

In its sample, this clone was seen a few times. The chain is built from TRBV6-6 and TRBJ1-5, with unresolved D. The CDR3 contains 13 residues. The germline V gene encodes CDR1 MNHNY and CDR2 SVGAGI (reference sequence). V was trimmed by 7 bases and J by 6 bases, leaving 13 bases between them. This CDR3 is CASMSGLSQPQHF. Here the CDR3 DNA reads TGTGCCAGCATGAGTGGGCTCAGTCAGCCCCAGCATTTT.

The sample holds a few counts of this clone. This chain joins TRBV5-1 and TRBJ1-5; TRBD1 agrees at 8 bases. V lost 3 bases and J lost 3; bases outside the gene matches: 2. Germline-derived CDR1 and CDR2 are SGHRS and YFSETQ. The CDR3 contains 14 residues. The CDR3 DNA reads as TGCGCCAGCAGCTCGGACAGGGTCAATCAGCCCCAGCATTTT. Protein: CASSSDRVNQPQHF. Full variable domain (remainder filled in from reference TRBV5-1 and TRBJ1-5): KAGVTQTPRYLIKTRGQQVTLSCSPISGHRSVSWYQQTPGQGLQFLFEYFSETQRNKGNFPGRFSGRQFSNSRSEMNVSTLELGDSALYLCASSSDRVNQPQHFGDGTRLSIL.

At least ten counts were recorded for this clone. V is TRBV7-2 and J is TRBJ2-3; 11 positions agree with TRBD2. Germline V gene sequence: CDR1 SGHTA, CDR2 FQGNSA. Germline trimming cut 5 bases from V and 1 base from J; bases unmatched to any gene: 5. The CDR3 is 16 residues long. The CDR3 region has the DNA TGTGCCAGCAGCCCAACTAGCGGGGGTCGCACAGATACGCAGTATTTT. Its translation: CASSPTSGGRTDTQYF.

This clone occurred a few times. V usage is TRBV9 and J usage is TRBJ1-6; D perhaps matches TRBD1 (5 bases). Trimming took off 4 bases at V and 9 bases at J, with 14 bases between the two ends. CDR1 is SGDLS, CDR2 YYNGEE, per germline. The CDR3 spans 14 residues. CDR3 residues: CASSRDQGTSPLHF. Written as DNA, the CDR3 is TGTGCCAGCAGCCGAGATCAGGGAACTTCACCCCTCCACTTT.

V gene TRBV12-5 combines with J gene TRBJ2-3; TRBD1 aligns across 9 bases. V lost 6 bases to trimming and J lost 3 bases; unmatched junction nucleotides: 4. CDR1 LGHNT and CDR2 FRNRAP come from the germline V gene. The CDR3 contains 14 residues. CDR3 nucleotide sequence: TGTGCTAGTGGACCCGACAGGGGGACAGATACGCAGTATTTT. The encoded protein is CASGPDRGTDTQYF. Complete variable domain (other parts from reference TRBV12-5 and TRBJ2-3): DARVTQTPRHKVTEMGQEVTMRCQPILGHNTVFWYRQTMMQGLELLAYFRNRAPLDDSGMPKDRFSAEMPDATLATLKIQPSEPRDSAVYFCASGPDRGTDTQYFGPGTRLTVL.

A few counts support this clone. The chain uses TRBV6-7 and TRBJ2-7; perhaps TRBD1 as D (5 bases). TRBV6-7 falls under the ORF class, with uncertain function. V was clipped by 5 bases and J by 3 bases, with 11 bases between them. The CDR3 loop spans 13 amino acids. CDR3 region: CASSDPDSYEQYF. The DNA for the CDR3 is TGTGCCAGCAGTGACCCCGACAGCTACGAGCAGTACTTC.

The chain is built from TRBV5-4 and TRBJ1-2, with a weak D call TRBD1 (5 bases). CDR3 length equals 13 residues. V was clipped by 1 base and J by 4 bases, with 8 bases between them. Germline V gene sequence: CDR1 SGHNT, CDR2 YYREEE (reference sequence). CDR3 in DNA: TGTGCCAGCAGCTTGCGGGGGTTCTATGGCTACACCTTC. Protein sequence: CASSLRGFYGYTF.

The table lists this clone with a few counts. V and J are TRBV7-2 and TRBJ2-5, with a possible D match to TRBD2 (7 bases). The germline V and J ends were trimmed by 5 bases and 0 bases, with 10 bases remaining between them. The CDR3 is made up of 14 amino acids. CDR1 is SGHTA, CDR2 FQGNSA, per germline. This CDR3 is CASSPGGNQETQYF. The CDR3 DNA sequence: TGTGCCAGCAGCCCGGGGGGCAACCAAGAGACCCAGTACTTC.

The sample holds a few counts of this clone. J is TRBJ1-1 and V is TRBV6-5; 9 nucleotides match TRBD1. Germline CDR1 MNHEY, CDR2 SVGAGI. The CDR3 contains 14 residues. J lost 0 bases, V lost 6 bases, and 2 bases had no gene match. In DNA, the CDR3 is TGTGCCAGCAGGGGACAGGGACTGAACACTGAAGCTTTCTTT. It codes for CASRGQGLNTEAFF.

The sample holds a few counts of this clone. This chain uses TRBV4-1 with TRBJ1-2; unclear D gene. Trimming pared 3 bases from V and 4 bases from J, leaving 12 bases between. CDR1 is MGHRA, CDR2 YSYEKL, per germline. There are 14 residues in the CDR3. The CDR3 protein is CASSQTAEGYGYTF. In DNA, the CDR3 is TGCGCCAGCAGCCAGACCGCGGAGGGCTATGGCTACACCTTC.

The CDR3 DNA reads as TGTGCCTGGAAAGGGACAGGGCTTAACACTGAAGCTTTCTTT. Residues: CAWKGTGLNTEAFF. This chain joins TRBV30 and TRBJ1-1; 9 nucleotides line up with TRBD1. V lost 4 bases and J lost 2; bases outside the gene matches: 5. Per germline, CDR1 GTSNPN and CDR2 SVGIG (reference sequence). This CDR3 is built from 14 residues.

This sequence joins TRBV7-9 and TRBJ1-2; D possibly corresponds to TRBD1 (6 bases). Trimming took off 1 base at V and 4 bases at J, with 10 bases between the two ends. Per germline, CDR1 SEHNR and CDR2 FQNEAQ (reference sequence). This CDR3 spans 14 amino acids. The CDR3 nucleotides are TGTGCCAGCAGCTTAGTTGGACAGAGCTATGGCTACACCTTC. Its protein product is CASSLVGQSYGYTF.

This clone was detected only a few times. V is TRBV4-3 and J is TRBJ1-6; no reliable D call. Deletions cut 1 base from V and 10 bases from J, with 14 bases between. The CDR3 totals 15 residues. Germline V lookup: CDR1 LGHNA, CDR2 YSLEER. Here the CDR3 reads CASSQVLSSESPLHF. DNA for the CDR3: TGCGCCAGCAGCCAAGTATTAAGTAGCGAATCACCCCTCCACTTT.

This clone has just a few counts. This chain connects TRBV7-2 to TRBJ2-2; TRBD2 aligns across 14 bases. The germline V gene has CDR1 SGHTA and CDR2 FQGNSA. This CDR3 has 16 amino acids. With 5 bases clipped from V and 5 bases from J, the junction kept 4 bases outside the gene matches. CDR3 loop: CASSEGTSGSTGELFF. CDR3 nucleotides: TGTGCCAGCAGCGAAGGGACTAGCGGGAGTACCGGGGAGCTGTTTTTT.

V and J are TRBV9 and TRBJ2-3; TRBD2 is a possible D gene (5 bases). V lost 4 bases, J lost 7 bases, and 13 bases lay in between. The germline V gene encodes CDR1 SGDLS and CDR2 YYNGEE. CDR3 length: 13 residues. The CDR3 loop is CASSPPAGNTQYF. The CDR3 bases are TGTGCCAGCAGCCCTCCCGCCGGGAATACGCAGTATTTT. Full variable domain (remainder filled in from reference TRBV9 and TRBJ2-3): DSGVTQTPKHLITATGQRVTLRCSPRSGDLSVYWYQQSLDQGLQFLIQYYNGEERAKGNILERFSAQQFPDLHSELNLSSLELGDSALYFCASSPPAGNTQYFGPGTRLTVL.

The chain links TRBV2 to TRBJ2-1; 11 bases agree with TRBD2. Per the germline V gene, CDR1 is SNHLY and CDR2 is FYNNEI. Trimming cost V 8 bases and J 7 bases; bases outside gene matches: 10. The CDR3 runs 15 residues. This CDR3 reads CASLAGGLLENEQFF. CDR3 bases: TGTGCCAGCCTAGCGGGGGGCCTCCTGGAGAATGAGCAGTTCTTC. The variable domain in full, completed from reference TRBV2 and TRBJ2-1, reads EPEVTQTPSHQVTQMGQEVILRCVPISNHLYFYWYRQILGQKVEFLVSFYNNEISEKSEIFDDQFSVERPDGSNFTLKIRSTKLEDSAMYFCASLAGGLLENEQFFGPGTRLTVL.

The chain carries TRBV7-2 and TRBJ2-3; possible D gene TRBD2, 5 bases. In germline, CDR1 is SGHTA, CDR2 FQGNSA. V was trimmed by 0 bases and J by 12 bases, leaving 13 bases between them. This CDR3 has 13 amino acids. The CDR3 sequence is CASSLALRTGQYF. In nucleotides, the CDR3 is TGTGCCAGCAGCTTAGCGTTGAGGACGGGACAGTATTTT.

This clone occurred a few times. V usage is TRBV30 and J usage is TRBJ2-1; D perhaps matches TRBD2 (5 bases). Looked up from germline, CDR1 is GTSNPN and CDR2 is SVGIG (reference sequence). V shed 3 bases and J shed 6 bases, with 18 bases lying between them. CDR3 size: 15 residues. The DNA of the CDR3 is TGTGCCTGGAGCGCGGCCCGCGGAGGACCCAATGAGCAGTTCTTC. Protein: CAWSAARGGPNEQFF. The full variable domain, its missing parts supplied by reference TRBV30 and TRBJ2-1, is SQTIHQWPATLVQPVGSPLSLECTVEGTSNPNLYWYRQAAGRGLQLLFYSVGIGQISSEVPQNLSASRPQDRQFILSSKKLLLSDSGFYLCAWSAARGGPNEQFFGPGTRLTVL.

This clone was seen a handful of times. The CDR3 DNA is TGCGCCAGCAGCGAGGGGACAGGGGGGAATGAGCAGTTCTTC. Amino acids: CASSEGTGGNEQFF. The rearrangement uses TRBV5-1 and TRBJ2-1; 11 bases fit TRBD1. Germline CDR1 and CDR2: SGHRS and YFSETQ. This CDR3 has 14 residues. V shed 4 bases, J shed 7 bases, and the junction held 4 bases outside the gene matches.

Only a few counts were recorded for this clone. The chain recombines TRBV29-1 with TRBJ1-4; the D is unclear. The CDR3 runs 13 residues. From germline, CDR1 is SQVTM and CDR2 ANQGSEA. V lost 7 bases and J lost 10, with 19 bases in between. The CDR3 loop reads CSARLSPLGKLFF. In DNA form, the CDR3 reads TGCAGCGCCAGACTCAGTCCATTGGGAAAACTGTTTTTT.

This clone has more than one count but fewer than ten. This rearrangement joins TRBV6-1 to TRBJ1-1; no clear D gene. CDR1 is MNHNS and CDR2 is SASEGT in the germline V gene. This CDR3 is built from 12 residues. Trimming cost V 7 bases and J 4 bases, with 10 bases left between them. CDR3: CASIKGVTEAFF. The CDR3 DNA sequence: TGTGCCAGCATTAAGGGAGTCACTGAAGCTTTCTTT.

This clone has a handful of counts. This chain connects TRBV5-1 to TRBJ1-2; 9 bases agree with TRBD1. V shed 4 bases, J shed 7 bases, and the junction held 8 bases outside the gene matches. The CDR3 contains 14 residues. The germline V gene encodes CDR1 SGHRS and CDR2 YFSETQ. This CDR3 reads CASSTGTGRSGYTF. As DNA, the CDR3 is TGCGCCAGCAGCACGGGGACAGGGAGATCTGGCTACACCTTC.

The table lists this clone with a few counts. V and J are TRBV13 and TRBJ2-3; 7 bases are a match to TRBD2. V was pared by 2 bases and J by 2 bases, with 7 bases of the junction left unmatched. The CDR3 covers 16 residues. CDR1 is PRHDT and CDR2 is FYEKMQ in the germline V gene (reference sequence). The CDR3 loop is CASSLLSAGFTDTQYF. The CDR3 DNA follows: TGTGCCAGCAGCTTATTGTCAGCGGGGTTCACAGATACGCAGTATTTT.

As concerns this clone: This CDR3 is also generated by other DNA sequences in the sample. The chain recombines TRBV2 with TRBJ2-7, with unresolved D. The germline gives CDR1 SNHLY, CDR2 FYNNEI. The V end was cut by 3 bases, the J end by 4 bases, with 4 bases between. The CDR3 spans 11 residues. CDR3 in DNA: TGTGCCAGCAGTGACCGGTACGAGCAGTACTTC. Encoded protein: CASSDRYEQYF.